These 28 T cell receptor beta chains were sequenced from one sample in a study of beta chain features in type 1 diabetes. Isolated RNA was reverse transcribed in full, so expressed TCRB transcripts were sequenced. TCRdb's copy holds only in-frame clones and misses some; the assay was immunoSEQ multiplex PCR. There are fewer than 900,000 clones in the sample; roughly 16% occur only once, and 0.02% to 0.025% lies in the top ten. The source material was naive CD4+ T cells from blood. These receptors originate from a woman in her late teens or twenties in good health.

This clone was observed a handful of times. The chain uses TRBV7-3 and TRBJ2-3; tentatively, D is TRBD2 (5 bases). Germline CDR1 reads SGHTA; CDR2 reads FQGTGA. The CDR3 has 13 residues. The CDR3 sequence is CASADQITDTQYF. Here the CDR3 DNA reads TGTGCTAGCGCGGACCAGATCACAGATACGCAGTATTTT.

The chain carries TRBV7-3 and TRBJ2-7; D is possibly TRBD1 (5 bases). Germline V lookup: CDR1 SGHTA, CDR2 FQGTGA. Trimming removed 3 bases at V and 3 bases at J, with 9 bases between. CDR3 size: 13 residues. DNA of the CDR3: TGTGCCAGCAGCTTTGGCAGGGACTACGAGCAGTACTTC. It encodes CASSFGRDYEQYF. Filled out from reference TRBV7-3 and TRBJ2-7, the complete variable domain reads GAGVSQTPSNKVTEKGKYVELRCDPISGHTALYWYRQSLGQGPEFLIYFQGTGAADDSGLPNDRFFAVRPEGSVSTLKIQRTERGDSAVYLCASSFGRDYEQYFGPGTRLTVT.

The CDR3 spells CASGPGTGTNTGELFF. CDR3 DNA: TGTGCCAGCGGCCCCGGGACGGGAACGAACACCGGGGAGCTGTTTTTT. V and J are TRBV5-4 and TRBJ2-2; perhaps D is TRBD1 or TRBD2 (5 bases each). Germline CDR1 reads SGHNT; CDR2 reads YYREEE (reference sequence). This CDR3 is built from 16 residues. V lost 7 bases to trimming and J lost 0 bases, with 16 bases between them.

The gene calls are TRBV6-1 and TRBJ2-5; TRBD2 aligns across 8 bases. V lost 5 bases to trimming and J lost 5 bases; unmatched junction nucleotides: 10. This CDR3 contains 15 residues. Germline values: CDR1 MNHNS, CDR2 SASEGT. CDR3 nucleotide sequence: TGTGCCAGCAGTTCACAACTAGCGGATAGGGAGACCCAGTACTTC. It translates to CASSSQLADRETQYF.

The J gene is TRBJ2-7, the V gene TRBV7-3; D call uncertain. The CDR3 length is 12 residues. CDR1 is SGHTA, CDR2 FQGTGA, per germline. V lost 5 bases, J lost 8 bases, and 13 bases lay in between. The CDR3 DNA reads TGTGCCAGCAGCCAAGATAGTTTCCAGCAGTACTTC. Residues: CASSQDSFQQYF.

Only a few counts were recorded for this clone. Written as DNA, the CDR3 is TGTGCCAGCAGCACCCGACAGGGCGCCTTGGCTGAAGCTTTCTTT. Protein sequence: CASSTRQGALAEAFF. This chain connects TRBV7-2 to TRBJ1-1; 7 bases map to TRBD1. Trimming took 5 bases from V and 6 from J; bases not matched to a gene: 12. This CDR3 is built from 15 residues. CDR1 SGHTA and CDR2 FQGNSA come from the germline V gene.

The chain carries TRBV10-3 and TRBJ1-3, with 7 bases fitting TRBD1. The CDR3 totals 14 residues. V shed 6 bases and J 0 bases; nucleotides not matched to a gene: 2. CDR1 is ENHRY, CDR2 SYGVKD, per germline. The CDR3 region has the DNA TGTGCCATCAGAGGGGACAGCTCTGGAAACACCATATATTTT. Translated: CAIRGDSSGNTIYF.

This clone was found a few times. The chain links TRBV20-1 to TRBJ1-1; the D gene is possibly TRBD1 (5 bases). This CDR3 comprises 11 residues. In germline, CDR1 is DFQATT, CDR2 SNEGSKA (reference sequence). Trimming cost V 2 bases and J 10 bases, with 11 bases left between them. The CDR3 DNA follows: TGCAGTGCTAGACAGGGTTTCGGAGCTTTCTTT. As protein: CSARQGFGAFF.

The sample holds a few counts of this clone. This chain links TRBV7-2 with TRBJ1-1, with D perhaps TRBD1 (5 bases). The germline V and J ends were trimmed by 5 bases and 0 bases, with 16 bases remaining between them. Germline CDR1 reads SGHTA; CDR2 reads FQGNSA. This CDR3 is built from 16 residues. The CDR3 reads CASSPGTGFMNTEAFF. CDR3 coding DNA: TGTGCCAGCAGCCCCGGGACGGGATTTATGAACACTGAAGCTTTCTTT. Full variable domain (outside the CDR3, taken from reference TRBV7-2 and TRBJ1-1): GAGVSQSPSNKVTEKGKDVELRCDPISGHTALYWYRQSLGQGLEFLIYFQGNSAPDKSGLPSDRFSAERTGGSVSTLTIQRTQQEDSAVYLCASSPGTGFMNTEAFFGQGTRLTVV.

The chain recombines TRBV2 with TRBJ2-3; D perhaps matches TRBD2 (7 bases). Per the germline V gene, CDR1 is SNHLY and CDR2 is FYNNEI. This CDR3 comprises 15 residues. Trimming cost V 5 bases and J 3 bases, with 15 bases left between them. CDR3 loop: CASSLGGGLTDTQYF. The DNA for the CDR3 is TGTGCCAGCAGTCTAGGGGGAGGGCTAACAGATACGCAGTATTTT.

This clone appeared a few times. This chain links TRBV10-1 with TRBJ2-3, with D possibly TRBD2 on 6 matching bases. The germline V gene has CDR1 WNHNN and CDR2 SYGVQD (reference sequence). V was shortened by 2 bases and J by 4 bases, with 10 bases between the two germline ends. The CDR3 runs 14 residues. The CDR3 DNA reads as TGCGCCAGCAGTGAGGGAGCGGGTGCAGATACGCAGTATTTT. Translating it yields CASSEGAGADTQYF.

J is TRBJ1-2 and V is TRBV27, with D perhaps TRBD1 (6 bases). The germline gives CDR1 MNHEY, CDR2 SMNVEV (reference sequence). V lost 5 bases to trimming and J lost 8 bases, with 24 bases between them. The CDR3 spans 16 residues. The DNA for the CDR3 is TGTGCCAGCAGTCAGGACCAAAAACCCAGGGGCAGAGGCTACACCTTC. It specifies CASSQDQKPRGRGYTF.

The rearrangement joins TRBV9 to TRBJ2-2; D remains unclear. V shed 4 bases and J shed 1 base, with 14 bases lying between them. Germline CDR1 reads SGDLS; CDR2 reads YYNGEE. The CDR3 contains 16 residues. The CDR3 DNA follows: TGTGCCAGCAGCTCTCGGGCAGACCTGAACACCGGGGAGCTGTTTTTT. Its protein product is CASSSRADLNTGELFF. Full variable domain (outside the CDR3, taken from reference TRBV9 and TRBJ2-2): DSGVTQTPKHLITATGQRVTLRCSPRSGDLSVYWYQQSLDQGLQFLIQYYNGEERAKGNILERFSAQQFPDLHSELNLSSLELGDSALYFCASSSRADLNTGELFFGEGSRLTVL.

This rearrangement joins TRBV18 to TRBJ2-7, with TRBD2 as a possible D gene (5 bases). Germline CDR1 and CDR2: KGHSH and LQKENI. V lost 4 bases to trimming and J lost 4 bases, with 11 bases between them. This CDR3 comprises 13 residues. The DNA for the CDR3 is TGTGCCAGCTCACGAGGGCCTCAGTACGAGCAGTACTTC. It encodes CASSRGPQYEQYF.

The genes are TRBV27 and TRBJ1-1, with D unclear. The CDR3 extends over 13 amino acids. Germline CDR1 is MNHEY and CDR2 is SMNVEV (reference sequence). The V and J ends lost 4 bases and 0 bases respectively, with 6 bases between them. This CDR3 reads CASSYGLNTEAFF. CDR3 bases: TGTGCCAGCAGTTACGGGCTGAACACTGAAGCTTTCTTT.

This clone has just a few counts. The J gene is TRBJ2-7, the V gene TRBV11-2; 12 bases align to TRBD2. The germline V gene encodes CDR1 SGHAT and CDR2 FQNNGV. Trimming took 5 bases from V and 7 from J; bases not matched to a gene: 6. The CDR3 has 14 residues. CDR3 region: CASSQRLAGEEQYF. CDR3 nucleotides: TGTGCCAGCAGCCAAAGACTAGCGGGAGAAGAGCAGTACTTC.

The V gene is TRBV28, the J gene TRBJ2-7, with D possibly being TRBD1 or TRBD2 (5 bases each). Germline loops: CDR1 MDHEN, CDR2 SYDVKM. The length of the CDR3 is 17 residues. Trimming shortened V by 5 bases and J by 0 bases, and 20 bases separated the two germline ends. Here the CDR3 DNA reads TGTGCCAGCAGTGCAATCCGGGACGCCGAATACTCCTACGAGCAGTACTTC. This encodes CASSAIRDAEYSYEQYF.

This clone appeared once. The chain employs TRBV7-2 and TRBJ1-1, with 11 bases matching TRBD1. Looked up from germline, CDR1 is SGHTA and CDR2 is FQGNSA. CDR3 length: 14 amino acids. The J segment lost 3 bases and the V segment lost 5 bases, leaving 2 bases of the junction unmatched. The CDR3 is CASSRGQGDTEAFF. The CDR3 DNA reads as TGTGCCAGCAGCCGGGGACAGGGGGACACTGAAGCTTTCTTT.

The CDR3 nucleotides are TGTGCCAGCAGCTTCAGCGGAAACCAAGAGACCCAGTACTTC. It translates to CASSFSGNQETQYF. This chain joins TRBV11-3 and TRBJ2-5; D might be TRBD2 (5 bases). The V and J ends lost 3 bases and 0 bases respectively, with 8 bases between them. Germline CDR1 is SGHNT and CDR2 is YENEEA. The CDR3 is made up of 14 amino acids.

The chain has TRBV10-3 and TRBJ2-3; 9 bases fit TRBD2. The CDR3 is 16 residues long. Germline CDR1 is ENHRY and CDR2 is SYGVKD. J gave up 2 bases and V 2 bases, and 5 bases lay outside the gene matches. Here the CDR3 DNA reads TGTGCCATCAGTGAGAGGGCTAGCGGGACCACAGATACGCAGTATTTT. Protein: CAISERASGTTDTQYF.

The V gene is TRBV28, the J gene TRBJ2-7, with 11 bases that match TRBD2. V shed 3 bases and J 4 bases; nucleotides not matched to a gene: 5. Per the germline V gene, CDR1 is MDHEN and CDR2 is SYDVKM. The CDR3 spans 15 residues. CDR3 nucleotides: TGTGCCAGCAGTTTTAGCGGGAGGGGAGAATACGAGCAGTACTTC. Protein: CASSFSGRGEYEQYF.

This clone was seen a handful of times. The chain couples TRBV19 to TRBJ2-2; perhaps TRBD2 as D (6 bases). This CDR3 is built from 17 residues. The germline V gene encodes CDR1 LNHDA and CDR2 SQIVND (reference sequence). V lost 5 bases to trimming and J lost 0 bases, with 16 bases between them. CDR3 bases: TGTGCCAGTAGTTTTTTCTCCCTAGCGCCGAACACCGGGGAGCTGTTTTTT. Protein product: CASSFFSLAPNTGELFF.

Only a few counts were recorded for this clone. The chain is built from TRBV10-1 and TRBJ2-2; D remains ambiguous. The CDR3 length is 13 residues. CDR1 WNHNN and CDR2 SYGVQD come from the germline V gene (reference sequence). Trimming pared 3 bases from V and 5 bases from J, leaving 7 bases between. The CDR3 region is CASSDTETGELFF. The DNA of the CDR3 is TGCGCCAGCAGTGACACAGAAACCGGGGAGCTGTTTTTT.

There are a few counts of this clone. This chain uses TRBV7-2 with TRBJ2-5, with a possible D match to TRBD2 (7 bases). The CDR3 loop spans 14 amino acids. V was cut by 3 bases and J by 5 bases, with 13 bases left in between. Germline V lookup: CDR1 SGHTA, CDR2 FQGNSA. The CDR3 region has the DNA TGTGCCAGCAGCTTGGGGGGGCGGGTCGAGACCCAGTACTTC. It codes for CASSLGGRVETQYF.

Concerning this clone itself: The same CDR3 also results from other DNA sequences found in this sample. V is TRBV5-4 and J is TRBJ2-1, with D perhaps matching TRBD1 (5 bases). The CDR3 is 13 residues long. Trimming cost V 3 bases and J 7 bases, with 11 bases left between them. Per germline, CDR1 SGHNT and CDR2 YYREEE (reference sequence). As DNA, the CDR3 is TGTGCCAGCAGCTCTGGACAAGGGAATGAGCAGTTCTTC. Amino acids: CASSSGQGNEQFF.

The genes are TRBV10-3 and TRBJ1-1; a weak D match, TRBD1 (5 bases). Germline CDR1 is ENHRY and CDR2 is SYGVKD. The CDR3 length is 13 residues. V gave up 10 bases and J gave up 2 bases, with 14 bases separating them. CDR3 amino acids: CATGQWINTEAFF. The CDR3 nucleotides are TGTGCCACAGGACAATGGATAAACACTGAAGCTTTCTTT.

The chain employs TRBV6-5 and TRBJ2-7; possibly TRBD2 for D (5 bases). V was cut by 0 bases and J by 1 base, with 10 bases left in between. CDR1 and CDR2 from the germline V gene are MNHEY and SVGAGI. The CDR3 is 15 amino acids. CDR3 loop: CASSYSGRGSYEQYF. The CDR3 nucleotides are TGTGCCAGCAGTTACTCCGGACGGGGATCCTACGAGCAGTACTTC.

This clone was counted only a few times. V usage is TRBV10-3 and J usage is TRBJ2-2; either TRBD1 or TRBD2 may fit D (5 bases each). Trimming took off 10 bases at V and 1 base at J, with 16 bases between the two ends. Germline values: CDR1 ENHRY, CDR2 SYGVKD. CDR3 length equals 15 residues. In DNA form, the CDR3 reads TGTGCCACGCGTTCCGGGGCGGGGAACACCGGGGAGCTGTTTTTT. Protein sequence: CATRSGAGNTGELFF.